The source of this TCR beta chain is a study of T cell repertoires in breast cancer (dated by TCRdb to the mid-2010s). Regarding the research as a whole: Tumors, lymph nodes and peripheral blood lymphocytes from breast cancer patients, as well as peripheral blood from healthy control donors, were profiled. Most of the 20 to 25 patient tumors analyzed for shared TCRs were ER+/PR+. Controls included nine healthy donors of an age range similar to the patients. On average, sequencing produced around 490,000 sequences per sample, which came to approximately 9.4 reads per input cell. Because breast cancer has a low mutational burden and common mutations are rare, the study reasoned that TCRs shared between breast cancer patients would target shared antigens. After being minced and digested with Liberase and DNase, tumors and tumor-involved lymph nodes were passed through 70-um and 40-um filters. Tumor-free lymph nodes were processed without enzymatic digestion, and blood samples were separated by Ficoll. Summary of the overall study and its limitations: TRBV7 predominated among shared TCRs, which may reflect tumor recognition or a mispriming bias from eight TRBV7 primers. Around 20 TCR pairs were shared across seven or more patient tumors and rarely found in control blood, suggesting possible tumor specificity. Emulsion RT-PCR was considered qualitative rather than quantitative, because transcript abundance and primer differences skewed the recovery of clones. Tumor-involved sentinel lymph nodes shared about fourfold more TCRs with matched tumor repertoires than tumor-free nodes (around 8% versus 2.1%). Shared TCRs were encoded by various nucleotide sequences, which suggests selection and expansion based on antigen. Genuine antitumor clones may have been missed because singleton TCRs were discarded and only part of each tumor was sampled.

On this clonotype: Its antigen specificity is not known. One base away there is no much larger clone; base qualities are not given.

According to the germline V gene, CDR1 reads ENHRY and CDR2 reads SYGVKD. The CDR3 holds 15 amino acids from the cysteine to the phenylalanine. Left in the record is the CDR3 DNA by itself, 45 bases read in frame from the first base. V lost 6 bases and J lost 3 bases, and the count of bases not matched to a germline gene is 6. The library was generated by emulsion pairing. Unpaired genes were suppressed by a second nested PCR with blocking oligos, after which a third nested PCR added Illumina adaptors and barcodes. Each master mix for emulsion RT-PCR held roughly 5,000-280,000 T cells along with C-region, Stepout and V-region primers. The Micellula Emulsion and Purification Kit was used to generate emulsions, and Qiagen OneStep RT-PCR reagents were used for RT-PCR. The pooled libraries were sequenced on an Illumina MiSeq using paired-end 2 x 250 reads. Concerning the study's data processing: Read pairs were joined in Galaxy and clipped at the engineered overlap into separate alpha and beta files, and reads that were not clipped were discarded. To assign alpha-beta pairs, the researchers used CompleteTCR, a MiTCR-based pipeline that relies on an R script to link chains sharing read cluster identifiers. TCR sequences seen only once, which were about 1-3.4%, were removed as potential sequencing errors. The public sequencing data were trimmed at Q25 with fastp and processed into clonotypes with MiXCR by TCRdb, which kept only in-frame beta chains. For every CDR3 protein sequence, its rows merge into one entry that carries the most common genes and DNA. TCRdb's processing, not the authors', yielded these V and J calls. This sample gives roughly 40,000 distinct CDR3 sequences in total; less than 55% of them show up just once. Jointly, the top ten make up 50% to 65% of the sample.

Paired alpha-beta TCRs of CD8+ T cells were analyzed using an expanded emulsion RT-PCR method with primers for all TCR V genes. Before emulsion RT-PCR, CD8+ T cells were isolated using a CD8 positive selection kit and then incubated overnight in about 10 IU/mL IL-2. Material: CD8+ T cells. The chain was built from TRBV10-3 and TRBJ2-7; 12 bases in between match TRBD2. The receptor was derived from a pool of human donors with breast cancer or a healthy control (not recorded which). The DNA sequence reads TGTGCCATCAGCGGACTAGCGGGGAATCACTACGAGCAGTACTTC. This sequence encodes CAISGLAGNHYEQYF.